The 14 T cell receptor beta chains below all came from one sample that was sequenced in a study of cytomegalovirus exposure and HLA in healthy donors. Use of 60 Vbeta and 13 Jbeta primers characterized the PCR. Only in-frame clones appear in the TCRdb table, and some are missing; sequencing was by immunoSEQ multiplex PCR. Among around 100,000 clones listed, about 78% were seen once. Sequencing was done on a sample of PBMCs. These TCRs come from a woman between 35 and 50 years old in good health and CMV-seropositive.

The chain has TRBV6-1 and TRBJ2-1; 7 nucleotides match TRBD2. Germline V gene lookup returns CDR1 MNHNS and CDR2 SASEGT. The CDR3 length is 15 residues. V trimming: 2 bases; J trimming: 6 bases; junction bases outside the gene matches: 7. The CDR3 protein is CASSEYPSGVNEQFF. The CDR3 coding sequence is TGTGCCAGCAGTGAATATCCGAGCGGGGTCAATGAGCAGTTCTTC.

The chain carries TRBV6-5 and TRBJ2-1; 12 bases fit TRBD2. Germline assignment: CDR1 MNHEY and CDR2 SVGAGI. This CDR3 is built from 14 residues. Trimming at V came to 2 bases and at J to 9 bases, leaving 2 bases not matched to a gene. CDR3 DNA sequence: TGTGCCAGCAGTTACGCTAGCGGGAGGGGTGAGCAGTTCTTC. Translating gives CASSYASGRGEQFF.

CDR3 residues: CASSTGKETQYF. In DNA form, the CDR3 reads TGTGCCAGCTCAACAGGGAAAGAGACCCAGTACTTC. This rearrangement joins TRBV7-9 to TRBJ2-5; a possible D gene is TRBD1 (6 bases). The CDR3 has 12 amino acids. Germline loops: CDR1 SEHNR, CDR2 FQNEAQ (reference sequence). Trimming took off 8 bases at V and 3 bases at J, with 10 bases between the two ends.

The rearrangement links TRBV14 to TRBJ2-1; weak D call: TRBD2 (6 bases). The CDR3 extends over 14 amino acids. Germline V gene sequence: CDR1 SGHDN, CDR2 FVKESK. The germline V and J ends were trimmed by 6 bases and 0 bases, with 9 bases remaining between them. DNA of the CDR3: TGTGCCAGCAGGGCGGGGAGCTCCTACAATGAGCAGTTCTTC. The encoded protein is CASRAGSSYNEQFF.

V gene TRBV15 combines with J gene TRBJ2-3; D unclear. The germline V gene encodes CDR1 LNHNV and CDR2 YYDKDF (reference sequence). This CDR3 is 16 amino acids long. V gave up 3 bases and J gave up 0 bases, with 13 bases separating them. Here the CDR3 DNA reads TGTGCCACCAGCAGTCCGCGTCCGGAGAGCACAGATACGCAGTATTTT. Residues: CATSSPRPESTDTQYF.

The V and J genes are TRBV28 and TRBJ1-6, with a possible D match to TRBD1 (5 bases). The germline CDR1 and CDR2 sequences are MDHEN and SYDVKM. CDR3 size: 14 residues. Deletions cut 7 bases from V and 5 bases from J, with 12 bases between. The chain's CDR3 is CASNPGGDNSPLHF. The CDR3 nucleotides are TGTGCCAGCAACCCCGGGGGGGATAATTCACCCCTCCACTTT.

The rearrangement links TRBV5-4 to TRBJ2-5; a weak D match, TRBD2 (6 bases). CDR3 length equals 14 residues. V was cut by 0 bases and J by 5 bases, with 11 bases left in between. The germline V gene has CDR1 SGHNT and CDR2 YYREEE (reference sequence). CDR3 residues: CASSLVGGWETQYF. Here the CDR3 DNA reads TGTGCCAGCAGCTTGGTAGGAGGGTGGGAGACCCAGTACTTC.

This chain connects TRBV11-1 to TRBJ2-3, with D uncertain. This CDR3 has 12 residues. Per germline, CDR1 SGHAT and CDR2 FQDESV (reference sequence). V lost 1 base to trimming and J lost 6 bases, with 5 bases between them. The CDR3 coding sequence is TGTGCCAGCAGCTTAGAGAGGGATACGCAGTATTTT. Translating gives CASSLERDTQYF.

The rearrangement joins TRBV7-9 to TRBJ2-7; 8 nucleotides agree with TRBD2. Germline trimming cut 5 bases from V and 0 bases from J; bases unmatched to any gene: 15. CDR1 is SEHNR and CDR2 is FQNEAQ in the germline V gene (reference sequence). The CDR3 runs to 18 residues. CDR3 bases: TGTGCCAGCAGCACCGGACTAGCCAGTAACCGGTCCTCCTACGAGCAGTACTTC. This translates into CASSTGLASNRSSYEQYF.

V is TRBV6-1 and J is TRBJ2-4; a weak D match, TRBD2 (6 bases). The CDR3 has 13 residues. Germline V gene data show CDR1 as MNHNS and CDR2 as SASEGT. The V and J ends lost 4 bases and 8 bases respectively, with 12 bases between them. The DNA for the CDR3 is TGTGCCAGCAGTGTGGGCAGGGAGGACATTCAGTACTTC. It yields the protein CASSVGREDIQYF.

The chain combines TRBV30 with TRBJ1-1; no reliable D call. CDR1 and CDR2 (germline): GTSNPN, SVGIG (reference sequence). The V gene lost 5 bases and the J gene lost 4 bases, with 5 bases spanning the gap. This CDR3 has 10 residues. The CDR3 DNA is TGTGCCTGGTTTAGCACTGAAGCTTTCTTT. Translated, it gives CAWFSTEAFF.

The CDR3: CASSSGTSGRWVEAQYF. The CDR3 DNA reads TGCGCCAGCAGCTCCGGGACTAGCGGGAGATGGGTGGAGGCCCAGTACTTC. The J gene is TRBJ2-5, the V gene TRBV5-1; 14 bases are a match to TRBD2. The V and J ends lost 3 bases and 9 bases, in that order; junction bases with no gene match: 13. The CDR3 sequence is 17 residues long. From germline, CDR1 is SGHRS and CDR2 YFSETQ.

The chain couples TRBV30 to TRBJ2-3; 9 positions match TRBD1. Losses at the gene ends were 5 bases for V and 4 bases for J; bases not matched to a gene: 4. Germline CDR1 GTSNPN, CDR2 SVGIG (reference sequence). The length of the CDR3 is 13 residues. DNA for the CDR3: TGTGCCTGGGGGGGACAGGGCGCAGATACGCAGTATTTT. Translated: CAWGGQGADTQYF.

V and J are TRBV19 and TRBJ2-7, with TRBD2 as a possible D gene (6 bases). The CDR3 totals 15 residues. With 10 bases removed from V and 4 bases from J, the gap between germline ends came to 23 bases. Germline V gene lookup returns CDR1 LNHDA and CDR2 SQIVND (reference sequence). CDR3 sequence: CATSPRGFSGYEQYF. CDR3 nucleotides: TGTGCCACCTCCCCCCGGGGGTTTTCGGGGTACGAGCAGTACTTC.